A single sample gave rise to the 8 T cell receptor beta chains below, sequenced in a study of CD8+CD57+ T cells in acquired aplastic anemia. Genomic DNA acted as the template from which TCR beta VDJ combination and CDR3 sequence profiling were carried out. TCRdb ran MiXCR on the reads and lists one entry per CDR3 protein. The table records 180,000 or so distinct CDR3 sequences, 63% of them present only once. In patients chosen for sequencing, flow cytometry had shown CD8+CD57+ cell expansion. What was sequenced was sorted CD4+, CD8+, or CD8+CD57+ T cells (not recorded which) from PBMCs. These receptor sequences come from a human donor with aplastic anemia.

This clonotype has a handful of counts. This chain joins TRBV4-2 and TRBJ1-1, with 7 bases that match TRBD1. With V trimmed by 3 bases and J by 3 bases, 4 bases remained unmatched. Per germline, CDR1 LGHNA and CDR2 YNFKEQ. The CDR3 loop spans 14 amino acids. This chain's CDR3 is CASSHRQGYTEAFF. The CDR3 DNA reads TGTGCCAGCAGCCACAGACAGGGTTACACTGAAGCTTTCTTT.

The chain uses TRBV19 and TRBJ1-5; weak D call: TRBD1 (6 bases). V lost 4 bases and J lost 5, with 9 bases in between. The CDR3 loop spans 13 amino acids. Germline V lookup: CDR1 LNHDA, CDR2 SQIVND (reference sequence). The CDR3 region is CASSRGLYQPQHF. In DNA, the CDR3 is TGTGCCAGTAGTAGGGGGCTCTATCAGCCCCAGCATTTT.

The genes are TRBV2 and TRBJ2-7, with D maybe TRBD2 (5 bases). Germline lookup yields CDR1 SNHLY and CDR2 FYNNEI. The CDR3 sequence is 11 residues long. The V gene lost 10 bases and the J gene lost 4 bases, with 11 bases spanning the gap. The CDR3 region has the DNA TGTGCCATCAAAGGAGGTTACGAGCAGTACTTC. It specifies CAIKGGYEQYF.

The V and J genes are TRBV25-1 and TRBJ1-6, with 8 positions matching TRBD1. The CDR3 spans 15 residues. The ends lost 0 bases at V and 7 bases at J; junction bases unmatched: 2. Germline CDR1 MGHDK, CDR2 SYGVNS. CDR3 nucleotides: TGTGCCAGCAGTGAATACAGGGGGCAAAATTCACCCCTCCACTTT. It yields the protein CASSEYRGQNSPLHF.

Notes on this clonotype: One end of the junction fails to match germline, which may point to a read error. The chain uses TRBV7-4 and TRBJ2-7; 8 bases match TRBD1. Germline values: CDR1 SGHVT, CDR2 SQSDAQ. The CDR3 is 14 residues long. CDR3 in amino acids: CASSPSRGQYEQYF. The CDR3 nucleotides read TGCGCCAGCAGCCCCTCCAGGGGGCAGTACGAGCAGTACTTC.

The chain is built from TRBV7-2 and TRBJ1-2; a possible D gene is TRBD1 (6 bases). The CDR3 runs 17 residues. Per germline, CDR1 SGHTA and CDR2 FQGNSA. Trimming took off 2 bases at V and 4 bases at J, with 20 bases between the two ends. The CDR3 DNA reads TGTGCCAGCAGCTTATTGCCACAGGGCCTGGTTGGCTATGGCTACACCTTC. It encodes CASSLLPQGLVGYGYTF.

The chain has TRBV6-6 and TRBJ2-7; 10 nucleotides align to TRBD2. Germline CDR1 is MNHNY and CDR2 is SVGAGI (reference sequence). Losses at the gene ends were 5 bases for V and 2 bases for J; bases not matched to a gene: 6. The CDR3 is made up of 15 amino acids. CDR3 in DNA: TGTGCCAGCAGTCTTAGCGGGGGGAGGACCTACGAGCAGTACTTC. It specifies CASSLSGGRTYEQYF.

This clonotype was seen ten or more times. The rearrangement links TRBV15 to TRBJ2-7; D may be TRBD2 (6 bases). V gave up 2 bases and J gave up 3 bases, with 11 bases separating them. Germline V gene lookup returns CDR1 LNHNV and CDR2 YYDKDF (reference sequence). The CDR3 totals 14 residues. In DNA, the CDR3 is TGTGCCACCAGCAGATCCGGGGACTTCTACGAGCAGTACTTC. Translating gives CATSRSGDFYEQYF.